A selection of T cell receptor beta chains follows, all from one sample in a study of cytomegalovirus exposure and HLA in healthy donors. Using immunoSEQ multiplex PCR, the repertoire was profiled, and TCRdb retains in-frame clones only, with some absent. The table includes about 150,000 clones, roughly 87% detected once. Source material: PBMCs. The receptors come from a man younger than 35 in good health and CMV-seropositive. CDR3s include the opening cysteine and the closing phenylalanine or tryptophan. The D gene is left open where the match is weak. Rows may omit the clone size; those that give it use once, few, many or a size class.

TRBV19	TRBJ2-1	-	-	CASSSGPRYNEQFF	TGTGCCAGTAGTTCAGGCCCCAGGTACAATGAGCAGTTCTTC
TRBV19	TRBJ2-3	-	-	CASRAGDTQYF	TGTGCCAGTAGGGCCGGGGATACGCAGTATTTT
TRBV5-6	TRBJ1-2	-	-	CASSLLDGYTF	TGTGCCAGCAGCTTACTGGATGGCTACACCTTC
TRBV5-8	TRBJ2-1	-	-	CASREPPAGSSYNEQFF	TGTGCCAGCAGGGAACCCCCTGCCGGGAGCTCCTACAATGAGCAGTTCTTC
TRBV7-6	TRBJ2-3	TRBD1	-	CASSWTGGQTDTQYF	TGTGCCAGCAGCTGGACAGGGGGCCAGACAGATACGCAGTATTTT
TRBV29-1	TRBJ2-1	TRBD2	-	CSTETSGSYDEQFF	TGCAGCACAGAGACTAGCGGGAGCTATGATGAGCAGTTCTTC
TRBV6-5	TRBJ1-4	-	-	CASGASGTFSEKLFF	TGTGCCAGCGGTGCATCCGGGACATTCAGTGAAAAACTGTTTTTT
TRBV2	TRBJ1-4	-	-	CASRRELATNEKLFF	TGTGCCAGCCGCCGCGAGCTTGCAACTAATGAAAAACTGTTTTTT
TRBV9	TRBJ2-1	TRBD2	-	CASNPRTSGTYNEQFF	TGTGCCAGCAACCCCCGGACTAGCGGAACTTACAATGAGCAGTTCTTC
TRBV2	TRBJ2-4	TRBD1	-	CASFRQGANF	TGTGCCAGCTTTCGACAGGGCGCTAACTTC
TRBV19	TRBJ1-1	-	once	CASSWVRSEAFF	TGTGCCAGTAGTTGGGTAAGGAGTGAAGCTTTCTTT
TRBV28	TRBJ2-2	-	-	CASSLSSQGAGELFF	TGTGCCAGCAGTTTATCGTCGCAAGGGGCCGGGGAGCTGTTTTTT
TRBV30	TRBJ2-7	-	once	CAWSVVYRAGDHEQYF	TGTGCCTGGAGTGTAGTCTACAGGGCAGGGGACCACGAGCAGTACTTC
TRBV13	TRBJ2-1	TRBD2	-	CASGSGEYNEQFF	TGTGCCAGCGGTAGCGGGGAATACAATGAGCAGTTCTTC
TRBV5-1	TRBJ1-1	-	-	CASSPRQEMNTEAFF	TGCGCCAGCAGCCCAAGACAAGAAATGAACACTGAAGCTTTCTTT
TRBV6-1	TRBJ2-7	-	-	CASSEWTERGEQYF	TGTGCCAGCAGTGAATGGACAGAAAGGGGCGAGCAGTACTTC
TRBV7-9	TRBJ2-7	-	few	CASSLSFYEQYF	TGTGCCAGCAGCTTAAGCTTCTACGAGCAGTACTTC
TRBV28	TRBJ2-3	-	once	CASRLRYTQYF	TGTGCCAGCAGATTGCGGTATACGCAGTATTTT
TRBV30	TRBJ1-6	TRBD1	few	CACAGTVEHSPLHF	TGTGCCTGTGCCGGGACAGTTGAACACTCACCCCTCCACTTT
TRBV28	TRBJ1-2	-	-	CASSWIGVYGYTF	TGTGCCAGCAGCTGGATCGGAGTCTATGGCTACACCTTC
TRBV30	TRBJ2-5	-	-	CAWSVQKETQYF	TGTGCCTGGAGTGTACAGAAAGAGACCCAGTACTTC
TRBV6-1	TRBJ2-7	-	-	CASSADFFYEQYF	TGTGCCAGCAGTGCGGACTTTTTCTACGAGCAGTACTTC
TRBV7-2	TRBJ1-1	-	-	CASSRDGMNTEAFF	TGTGCCAGCAGCAGAGACGGGATGAACACTGAAGCTTTCTTT
TRBV19	TRBJ2-1	TRBD2	-	CASRGLAAFNEQFF	TGTGCCAGTAGGGGACTAGCAGCATTCAATGAGCAGTTCTTC
TRBV7-8	TRBJ2-3	-	-	CASSSSRTRADTQYF	TGTGCCAGCAGCTCCAGTCGGACGAGGGCAGATACGCAGTATTTT
TRBV6-1	TRBJ2-7	TRBD1	-	CASSGAGTAFYEQYF	TGTGCCAGCAGTGGCGCCGGGACAGCCTTCTACGAGCAGTACTTC
TRBV19	TRBJ1-5	-	-	CASSTAQYRRSNQPQHF	TGTGCCAGTAGTACCGCCCAATACAGGAGAAGCAATCAGCCCCAGCATTTT
TRBV4-1	TRBJ2-2	TRBD2	-	CASSNLGGVRTGELFF	TGCGCCAGCAGCAATCTGGGAGGGGTGAGGACCGGGGAGCTGTTTTTT
TRBV30	TRBJ2-2	-	-	CAWSVQAVRWELFF	TGTGCCTGGAGTGTACAGGCGGTCAGGTGGGAGCTGTTTTTT
TRBV5-5	TRBJ1-1	-	-	CASSWRAENTEAFF	TGTGCCAGCAGCTGGAGGGCAGAGAACACTGAAGCTTTCTTT
TRBV29-1	TRBJ2-1	-	-	CSVEDQRVSYNEQFF	TGCAGCGTTGAAGATCAGAGGGTCTCCTACAATGAGCAGTTCTTC
TRBV25-1	TRBJ2-7	-	few	CASRDSYEQYF	TGTGCCAGCAGGGACAGCTACGAGCAGTACTTC
TRBV9	TRBJ2-1	-	-	CASSVGLGSYNEQFF	TGTGCCAGCAGCGTAGGACTAGGTTCCTACAATGAGCAGTTCTTC
TRBV18	TRBJ1-2	TRBD1	-	CASSPRQGGASDGYTF	TGTGCCAGCTCACCTCGACAGGGGGGAGCCTCAGATGGCTACACCTTC
TRBV30	TRBJ1-2	-	-	CAWSVTDTRPSNYGYTF	TGTGCCTGGAGTGTAACCGACACCAGACCTTCTAACTATGGCTACACCTTC
TRBV18	TRBJ1-5	-	-	CASSPPSVRMDQPQHF	TGTGCCAGCTCACCACCGAGTGTGAGGATGGATCAGCCCCAGCATTTT
TRBV19	TRBJ2-1	-	-	CASSLVSLNEQFF	TGTGCCAGTAGTTTAGTCTCCTTAAATGAGCAGTTCTTC
TRBV6-6	TRBJ1-5	-	-	CASSYSGEQPQHF	TGTGCCAGCAGTTACTCAGGGGAACAGCCCCAGCATTTT
TRBV5-1	TRBJ2-1	TRBD1	-	CASSTGQGGGNEQFF	TGCGCCAGCAGCACCGGACAGGGGGGAGGTAATGAGCAGTTCTTC
TRBV4-1	TRBJ2-1	-	once	CASSPTAADYNEQFF	TGCGCCAGCAGCCCTACTGCGGCGGATTACAATGAGCAGTTCTTC
TRBV9	TRBJ1-1	-	-	CASSSGGRPEAFF	TGTGCCAGCAGCTCCGGGGGGCGCCCTGAAGCTTTCTTT
TRBV7-2	TRBJ1-2	TRBD1	-	CASSFPTGNGGYTF	TGTGCCAGCAGCTTTCCGACAGGGAATGGAGGCTACACCTTC
TRBV19	TRBJ1-4	-	once	CASSIARTGNEKLFF	TGTGCCAGTAGTATTGCCCGAACAGGGAATGAAAAACTGTTTTTT
TRBV19	TRBJ2-7	-	-	CASSHSGAYEQYF	TGTGCCAGTAGCCACTCTGGAGCCTACGAGCAGTACTTC
TRBV5-6	TRBJ2-5	TRBD2	-	CASTQGWWEGPETQYF	TGTGCCAGCACCCAAGGGTGGTGGGAGGGCCCGGAGACCCAGTACTTC
TRBV19	TRBJ1-2	-	-	CASSIWADSIMDYGYTF	TGTGCCAGTAGTATTTGGGCGGACAGTATTATGGACTATGGCTACACCTTC
TRBV27	TRBJ2-5	-	-	CASRDRFLRETQYF	TGTGCCAGCAGAGACAGGTTCCTACGAGAGACCCAGTACTTC
TRBV27	TRBJ1-4	-	-	CASSLGGAGGLGKLFF	TGTGCCAGCAGTTTAGGAGGGGCCGGGGGGCTTGGGAAACTGTTTTTT
TRBV6-6	TRBJ1-2	TRBD1	-	CASSYLQGAPLYGYTF	TGTGCCAGCAGTTACTTACAGGGGGCGCCCCTCTATGGCTACACCTTC
TRBV11-2	TRBJ2-5	TRBD2	-	CASSSTSAPMAQYF	TGTGCCAGCAGCTCCACTAGCGCGCCGATGGCCCAGTACTTC
TRBV2	TRBJ2-5	TRBD1	-	CASSMTGPLETQYF	TGTGCCAGCAGTATGACAGGGCCCCTGGAGACCCAGTACTTC
TRBV5-6	TRBJ2-7	-	few	CASSLVGGSNEQYF	TGTGCCAGCAGCTTGGTCGGGGGATCAAACGAGCAGTACTTC
TRBV5-6	TRBJ2-1	-	once	CASSLHRASSYNEQFF	TGTGCCAGCAGCTTGCACAGGGCGAGCTCCTACAATGAGCAGTTCTTC